This T cell receptor beta chain was captured in a study of post-analysis software for immune sequencing data. Overall study: There were relapsing-remitting, secondary progressive and progressive-relapsing multiple sclerosis among the disease courses included. Study outcomes and limitations: Roughly 5 TRBV segments were significantly more frequent in patients than in controls. TRBV5-6, TRBV5-1 and TRBV20-1 were among these segments.

Germline lookup yields CDR1 MGHDK and CDR2 SYGVNS. The CDR3 sequence is 15 residues long. V lost 4 bases and J lost 0, with 7 bases in between. The TCR beta cDNA libraries carried unique molecular identifiers. TCRdb recomputed calls from the PCR reads with MiXCR, one row per CDR3 protein. The sample lists about 200,000 distinct CDR3 sequences; over 25% were seen once. On this clonotype: Its antigen is not known.

The TCR was taken from a girl aged 2-17 years with multiple sclerosis. The sequenced sample was blood. J is TRBJ1-6 and V is TRBV25-1; D remains unclear. CDR3 coding DNA: TGTGCCAGCAGTGTGCAGAGCTCCTATAATTCACCCCTCCACTTT. It codes for CASSVQSSYNSPLHF. The whole variable domain, filled in from reference TRBV25-1 and TRBJ1-6, reads EADIYQTPRYLVIGTGKKITLECSQTMGHDKMYWYQQDPGMELHLIHYSYGVNSTEKGDLSSESTVSRIRTEHFPLTLESARPSHTSQYLCASSVQSSYNSPLHFGNGTRLTVT.